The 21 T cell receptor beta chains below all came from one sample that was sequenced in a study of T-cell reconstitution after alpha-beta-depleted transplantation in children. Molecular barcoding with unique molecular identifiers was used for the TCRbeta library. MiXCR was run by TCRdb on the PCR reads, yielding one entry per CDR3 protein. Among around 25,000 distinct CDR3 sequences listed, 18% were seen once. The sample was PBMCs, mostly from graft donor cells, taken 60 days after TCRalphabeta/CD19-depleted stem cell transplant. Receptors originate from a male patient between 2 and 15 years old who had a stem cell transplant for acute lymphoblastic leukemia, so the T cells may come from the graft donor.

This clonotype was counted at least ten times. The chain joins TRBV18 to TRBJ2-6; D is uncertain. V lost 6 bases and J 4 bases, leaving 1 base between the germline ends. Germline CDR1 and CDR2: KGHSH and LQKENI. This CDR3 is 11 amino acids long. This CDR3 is CASSGANVLTF. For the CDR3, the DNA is TGTGCCAGCTCGGGGGCCAACGTCCTGACTTTC.

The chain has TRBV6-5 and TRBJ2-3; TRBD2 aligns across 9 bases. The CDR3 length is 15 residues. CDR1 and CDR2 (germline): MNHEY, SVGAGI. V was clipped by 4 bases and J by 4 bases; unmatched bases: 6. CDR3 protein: CASSLIAGVADTQYF. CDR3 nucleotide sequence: TGTGCCAGCAGTTTGATAGCGGGAGTAGCAGATACGCAGTATTTT.

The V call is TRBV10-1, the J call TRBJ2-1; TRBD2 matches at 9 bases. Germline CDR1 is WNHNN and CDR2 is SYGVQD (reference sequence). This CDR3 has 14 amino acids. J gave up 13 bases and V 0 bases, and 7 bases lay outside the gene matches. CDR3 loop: CASSESTSGPSQFF. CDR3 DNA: TGCGCCAGCAGTGAGTCAACTAGCGGGCCGTCACAGTTCTTC.

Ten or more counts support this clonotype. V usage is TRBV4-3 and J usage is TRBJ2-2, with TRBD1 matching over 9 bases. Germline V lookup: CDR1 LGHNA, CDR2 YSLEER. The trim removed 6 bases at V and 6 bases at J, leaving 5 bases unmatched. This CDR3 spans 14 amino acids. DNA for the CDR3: TGCGCCAGCAGTCGGGACAGGGCGGCCGGGGAGCTGTTTTTT. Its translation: CASSRDRAAGELFF.

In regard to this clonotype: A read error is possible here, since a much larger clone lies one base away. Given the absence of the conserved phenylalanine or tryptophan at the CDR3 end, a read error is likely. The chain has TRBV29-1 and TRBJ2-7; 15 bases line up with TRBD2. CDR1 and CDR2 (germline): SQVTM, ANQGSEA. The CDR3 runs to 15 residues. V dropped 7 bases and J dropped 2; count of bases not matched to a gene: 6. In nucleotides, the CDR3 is TGCAGCGCCGGACTAGCGGGGGGGCCAGCCTACGAGCAGTACTGC. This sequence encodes CSAGLAGGPAYEQYC.

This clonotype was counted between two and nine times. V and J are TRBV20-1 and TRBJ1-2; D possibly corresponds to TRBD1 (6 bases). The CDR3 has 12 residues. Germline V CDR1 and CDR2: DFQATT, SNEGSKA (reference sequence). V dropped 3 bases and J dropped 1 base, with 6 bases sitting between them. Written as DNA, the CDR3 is TGCAGTGCTAGGGACAGTAACTATGGCTACACCTTC. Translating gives CSARDSNYGYTF.

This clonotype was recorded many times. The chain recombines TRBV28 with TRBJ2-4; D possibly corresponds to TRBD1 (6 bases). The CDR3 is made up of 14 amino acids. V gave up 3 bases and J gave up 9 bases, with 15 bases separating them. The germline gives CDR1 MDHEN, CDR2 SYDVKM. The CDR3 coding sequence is TGTGCCAGCAGTTTGGGCAGGGGATACGGCATTCAGTACTTC. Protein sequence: CASSLGRGYGIQYF.

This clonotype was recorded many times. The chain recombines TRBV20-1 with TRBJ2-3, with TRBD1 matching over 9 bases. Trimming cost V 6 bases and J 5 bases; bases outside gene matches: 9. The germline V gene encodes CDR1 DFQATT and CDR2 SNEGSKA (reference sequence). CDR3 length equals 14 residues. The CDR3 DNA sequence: TGCAGTGCCGCATCGGACAGGGGCGGAGATACGCAGTATTTT. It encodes CSAASDRGGDTQYF.

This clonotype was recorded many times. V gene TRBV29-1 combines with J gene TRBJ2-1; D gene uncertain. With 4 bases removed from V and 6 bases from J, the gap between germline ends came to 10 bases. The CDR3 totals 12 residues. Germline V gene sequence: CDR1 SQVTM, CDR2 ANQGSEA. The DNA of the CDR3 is TGCAGCGTTGTTCACAGCCTCAATGAGCAGTTCTTC. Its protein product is CSVVHSLNEQFF.

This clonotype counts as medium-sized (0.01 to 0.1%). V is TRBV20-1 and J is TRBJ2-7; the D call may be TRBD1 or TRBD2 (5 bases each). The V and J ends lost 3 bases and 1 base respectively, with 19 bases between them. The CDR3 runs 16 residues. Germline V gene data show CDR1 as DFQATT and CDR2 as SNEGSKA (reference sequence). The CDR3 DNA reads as TGCAGTGCTAGTAAGTCTGGCGGGCGACAGTCCTACGAGCAGTACTTC. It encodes CSASKSGGRQSYEQYF.

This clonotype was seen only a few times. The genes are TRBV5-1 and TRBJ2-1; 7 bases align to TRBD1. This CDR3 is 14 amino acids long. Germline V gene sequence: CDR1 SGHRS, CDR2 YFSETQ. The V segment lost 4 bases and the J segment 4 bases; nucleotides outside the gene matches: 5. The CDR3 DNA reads TGCGCCAGCAGCCATAGGACAGGTTACAATGAGCAGTTCTTC. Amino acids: CASSHRTGYNEQFF.

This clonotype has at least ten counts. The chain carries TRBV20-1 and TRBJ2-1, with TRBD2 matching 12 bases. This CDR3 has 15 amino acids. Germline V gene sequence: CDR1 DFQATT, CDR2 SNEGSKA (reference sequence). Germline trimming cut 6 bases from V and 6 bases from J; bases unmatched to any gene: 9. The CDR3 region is CSARRTSGIVNEQFF. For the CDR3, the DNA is TGCAGTGCCCGACGGACTAGCGGGATCGTCAATGAGCAGTTCTTC.

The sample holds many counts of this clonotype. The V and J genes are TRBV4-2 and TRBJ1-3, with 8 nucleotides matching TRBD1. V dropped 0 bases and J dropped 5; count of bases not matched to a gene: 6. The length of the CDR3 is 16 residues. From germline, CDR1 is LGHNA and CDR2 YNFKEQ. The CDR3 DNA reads TGTGCCAGCAGCCAAGAATATCCAGGGGGCAGAAACACCATATATTTT. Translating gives CASSQEYPGGRNTIYF.

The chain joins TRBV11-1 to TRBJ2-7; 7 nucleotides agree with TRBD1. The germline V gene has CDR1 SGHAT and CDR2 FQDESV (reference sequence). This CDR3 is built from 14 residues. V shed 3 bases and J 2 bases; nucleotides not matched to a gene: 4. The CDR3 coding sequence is TGTGCCAGCAGCTTCGTGGACAGGACCTACGAGCAGTACTTC. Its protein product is CASSFVDRTYEQYF.

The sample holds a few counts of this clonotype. The chain's CDR3 is CASSLWTGRNNQPQHF. For the CDR3, the DNA is TGTGCCAGCAGTTTATGGACAGGGAGGAACAATCAGCCCCAGCATTTT. The chain combines TRBV28 with TRBJ1-5; 7 nucleotides match TRBD1. The V gene end was trimmed by 0 bases and the J gene end by 3 bases; junction bases not matched to a gene: 5. CDR1 is MDHEN, CDR2 SYDVKM, per germline. This CDR3 is 16 amino acids long.

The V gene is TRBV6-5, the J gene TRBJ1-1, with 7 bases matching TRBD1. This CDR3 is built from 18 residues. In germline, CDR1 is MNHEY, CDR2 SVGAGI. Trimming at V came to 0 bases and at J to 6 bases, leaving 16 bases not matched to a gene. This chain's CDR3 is CASSYSMAGQFVLAEAFF. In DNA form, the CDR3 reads TGTGCCAGCAGTTACTCGATGGCGGGACAGTTCGTTTTGGCTGAAGCTTTCTTT.

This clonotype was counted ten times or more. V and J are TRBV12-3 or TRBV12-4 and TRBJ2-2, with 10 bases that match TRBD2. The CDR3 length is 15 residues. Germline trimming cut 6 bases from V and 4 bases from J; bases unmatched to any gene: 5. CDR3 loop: CASSIAGGGTGELFF. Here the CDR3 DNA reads TGTGCCAGCAGCATAGCGGGGGGTGGCACCGGGGAGCTGTTTTTT.

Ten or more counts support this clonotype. The CDR3 protein is CSVAPGQGPGETQYF. The CDR3 nucleotides are TGCAGCGTTGCCCCGGGACAGGGCCCTGGGGAGACCCAGTACTTC. The chain recombines TRBV29-1 with TRBJ2-5; TRBD1 agrees at 9 bases. V lost 4 bases to trimming and J lost 5 bases; unmatched junction nucleotides: 11. CDR3 size: 15 residues. From germline, CDR1 is SQVTM and CDR2 ANQGSEA.

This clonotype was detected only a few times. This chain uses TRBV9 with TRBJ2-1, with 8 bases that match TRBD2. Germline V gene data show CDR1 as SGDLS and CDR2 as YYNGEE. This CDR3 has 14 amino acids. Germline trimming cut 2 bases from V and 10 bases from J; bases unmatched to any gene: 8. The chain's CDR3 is CASSVLSGREEQFF. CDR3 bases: TGTGCCAGCAGCGTCCTAAGCGGGAGAGAAGAGCAGTTCTTC.

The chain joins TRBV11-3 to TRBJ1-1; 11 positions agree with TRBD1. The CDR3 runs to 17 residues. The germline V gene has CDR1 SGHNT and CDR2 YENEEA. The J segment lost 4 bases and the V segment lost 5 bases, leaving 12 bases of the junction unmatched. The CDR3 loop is CASSPDRGRSTSTEAFF. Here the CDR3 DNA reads TGTGCCAGCAGCCCGGACAGGGGGCGAAGTACAAGCACTGAAGCTTTCTTT.

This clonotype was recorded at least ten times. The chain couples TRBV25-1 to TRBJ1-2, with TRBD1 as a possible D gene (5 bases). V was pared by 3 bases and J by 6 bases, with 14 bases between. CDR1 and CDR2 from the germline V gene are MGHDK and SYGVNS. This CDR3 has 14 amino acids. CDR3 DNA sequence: TGTGCCAGCAGTGACCCCGGCAGGGTAAATGGCTACACCTTC. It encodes CASSDPGRVNGYTF.